The entry below describes one TCR beta chain. Profiling relied on immunoSEQ multiplex PCR, and the TCRdb table lists in-frame clones only, not all of them. This table holds about 2.1 million clones, approximately 94% found once. These data belong to a study of shared clonotypes between healthy human individuals. Study information: Used for every donor were three CD4 naive, three CD4 memory, two CD8 naive and one CD8 memory plate.

This CDR3 has 12 residues. The V end was cut by 3 bases, the J end by 5 bases, with 8 bases between. Per the germline V gene, CDR1 is SGDLS and CDR2 is YYNGEE. Only CD45RO-negative cells positively selected for CCR7 counted as naive CD8 cells, so terminally differentiated effector memory CD45RA+ cells were excluded. This sequence was found in a man between 18 and 29 years old in good health. Some clones in this sample may be carry-over from other donors' samples. Sample: naive CD8+ T cells from PBMCs. The chain uses TRBV9 and TRBJ2-5, with D uncertain. CDR3 DNA: TGTGCCAGCAGCGCTCCGGGTGAGACCCAGTACTTC. Its translation: CASSAPGETQYF.